The 22 T cell receptor beta chains given below trace back to one sample, sequenced in a study of T cells in Graves' hyperthyroidism and ophthalmopathy. There were TCR beta CDR3 regions amplified from RNA transcripts. HTBI primers were employed in a first-round RT-PCR of the TCR CDR3. TCRdb fed the multiplex PCR reads into MiXCR, producing one record per CDR3 protein. The sample lists approximately 210,000 distinct CDR3 sequences, 15% to 20% seen once, with around 52% in the top ten. The source material was blood. These receptors were obtained from a man aged 50 to 59 with Graves' hyperthyroidism.

This clonotype appeared a few times. The CDR3 loop is CATSGLNQPQHF. The CDR3 DNA reads TGTGCCACCAGCGGATTAAATCAGCCCCAGCATTTT. V is TRBV15 and J is TRBJ1-5; D call uncertain. The CDR3 runs to 12 residues. Germline values: CDR1 LNHNV, CDR2 YYDKDF (reference sequence). Between the trimmed V and J ends, which lost 5 bases and 4 bases, there was a span of 6 bases.

This clonotype has ten or more counts. V and J are TRBV6-6 and TRBJ1-5; D not resolved. Trimming cost V 2 bases and J 1 base, with 9 bases left between them. There are 15 residues in the CDR3. Germline V CDR1 and CDR2: MNHNY, SVGAGI (reference sequence). The CDR3 sequence: CASSYPGRSNQPQHF. For the CDR3, the DNA is TGTGCCAGCAGTTACCCCGGCAGGAGCAATCAGCCCCAGCATTTT.

This clonotype was seen many times. The chain uses TRBV12-3 or TRBV12-4 and TRBJ1-1; TRBD1 matches 9 bases. This CDR3 is built from 16 residues. Trimming cost V 3 bases and J 4 bases; bases outside gene matches: 9. The CDR3 DNA reads TGTGCCAGCAGTTTCCCAACAGGGGGCGTGGGCACTGAAGCTTTCTTT. This sequence encodes CASSFPTGGVGTEAFF.

This clonotype was observed a few times. The rearrangement joins TRBV12-3 or TRBV12-4 to TRBJ1-6; D call uncertain. This CDR3 has 14 amino acids. Trimming left V 3 bases short and J 10 bases short, with 13 bases between. The CDR3: CASSFSSVQSPLHF. In nucleotides, the CDR3 is TGTGCCAGCAGTTTTAGCAGTGTACAGTCACCCCTCCACTTT.

The chain is built from TRBV2 and TRBJ1-2; 7 bases are shared with TRBD1. Germline trimming cut 3 bases from V and 6 bases from J; bases unmatched to any gene: 4. The CDR3 length is 13 residues. Germline CDR1 and CDR2: SNHLY and FYNNEI. The CDR3 DNA reads TGTGCCAGCAGTGAGACAGGGTATGATGGCTACACCTTC. It yields the protein CASSETGYDGYTF.

This clonotype turned up a few times. The chain combines TRBV7-9 with TRBJ2-1; D is unresolved. Trimming left V 8 bases short and J 5 bases short, with 10 bases between. Germline V lookup: CDR1 SEHNR, CDR2 FQNEAQ (reference sequence). There are 12 residues in the CDR3. The CDR3 nucleotides are TGTGCCAGCTCACGGGCCAACAATGAGCAGTTCTTC. This encodes CASSRANNEQFF.

This clonotype occurred a few times. The chain carries TRBV9 and TRBJ2-1, with D hard to call. The germline V gene encodes CDR1 SGDLS and CDR2 YYNGEE. V was pared by 4 bases and J by 1 base, with 9 bases between. This CDR3 spans 14 amino acids. In nucleotides, the CDR3 is TGTGCCAGCAGCATCGCTATGTCCTACAATGAGCAGTTCTTC. The encoded protein is CASSIAMSYNEQFF.

The rearrangement links TRBV29-1 to TRBJ2-3; a possible D gene is TRBD1 (6 bases). Germline CDR1 and CDR2: SQVTM and ANQGSEA. CDR3 length: 13 amino acids. Deletions cut 6 bases from V and 4 bases from J, with 14 bases between. Written as DNA, the CDR3 is TGCAGCGTCCTGACAGGCTCCCCAGATACGCAGTATTTT. Its translation is CSVLTGSPDTQYF.

The table lists this clonotype with many counts. The chain uses TRBV3-1 and TRBJ2-7; D might be TRBD2 (6 bases). CDR3 length: 16 residues. Trimming left V 1 base short and J 7 bases short, with 20 bases between. From germline, CDR1 is LGHDT and CDR2 YNNKEL (reference sequence). This chain's CDR3 is CASSQAGGGAMREQYF. The DNA for the CDR3 is TGTGCCAGCAGCCAAGCCGGCGGCGGGGCAATGAGGGAGCAGTACTTC.

This clonotype turned up a few times. V gene TRBV7-9 combines with J gene TRBJ2-1, with 8 positions matching TRBD2. Germline-derived CDR1 and CDR2 are SEHNR and FQNEAQ (reference sequence). V lost 5 bases and J lost 5; bases outside the gene matches: 8. The CDR3 extends over 15 amino acids. CDR3 loop: CASSLGTSSNNEQFF. The CDR3 bases are TGTGCCAGCAGCCTAGGGACTAGTAGTAACAATGAGCAGTTCTTC.

This clonotype was counted between two and nine times. The CDR3 nucleotides are TGTGCCAGCAGTTTTGTTACAGGGAGCACAGATACGCAGTATTTT. This translates into CASSFVTGSTDTQYF. The chain uses TRBV28 and TRBJ2-3, with a weak D call TRBD1 (6 bases). The CDR3 extends over 15 amino acids. Trimming removed 3 bases at V and 0 bases at J, with 10 bases between. Germline CDR1 and CDR2: MDHEN and SYDVKM.

The V gene is TRBV29-1, the J gene TRBJ1-1; no clear D. CDR3 length equals 16 residues. The V gene's germline CDR1 is SQVTM and CDR2 ANQGSEA. V was shortened by 1 base and J by 0 bases, with 15 bases between the two germline ends. Here the CDR3 DNA reads TGCAGCGTTGAAGCCCCGTTTGGTGGGCTGAACACTGAAGCTTTCTTT. Encoded protein: CSVEAPFGGLNTEAFF.

This clonotype was recorded at least ten times. This chain connects TRBV3-1 to TRBJ2-4; the match to TRBD2 covers 7 bases. Trimming took 0 bases from V and 11 from J; bases not matched to a gene: 10. Per the germline V gene, CDR1 is LGHDT and CDR2 is YNNKEL (reference sequence). The length of the CDR3 is 15 residues. The CDR3 region is CASSQELASTGFQYF. The DNA for the CDR3 is TGTGCCAGCAGCCAAGAACTAGCGAGCACGGGATTTCAGTACTTC.

The rearrangement links TRBV5-1 to TRBJ1-1; no clear D. The ends were cut back, 3 bases at V and 4 bases at J, with 10 bases in the middle. The CDR3 is 13 amino acids. Germline V gives CDR1 SGHRS, CDR2 YFSETQ. The CDR3 reads CASSSGSGTEAFF. CDR3 bases: TGCGCCAGCAGCTCGGGCTCTGGCACTGAAGCTTTCTTT.

This rearrangement joins TRBV25-1 to TRBJ1-6; no firm D call. V was pared by 0 bases and J by 7 bases, with 4 bases between. Germline V gene data show CDR1 as MGHDK and CDR2 as SYGVNS. The CDR3 is 13 residues long. DNA for the CDR3: TGTGCCAGCAGTGAATATACCAATTCACCCCTCCACTTT. Protein product: CASSEYTNSPLHF.

This clonotype was detected many times. The CDR3 is CASSRSGGNTEAFF. The CDR3 DNA reads as TGCGCCAGCAGTCGGAGTGGGGGTAACACTGAAGCTTTCTTT. The V gene is TRBV5-1, the J gene TRBJ1-1; possibly TRBD1 for D (5 bases). CDR1 and CDR2 from the germline V gene are SGHRS and YFSETQ. This CDR3 is built from 14 residues. Between the trimmed V and J ends, which lost 5 bases and 2 bases, there was a span of 13 bases.

This clonotype was found a few times. J is TRBJ2-2 and V is TRBV12-3 or TRBV12-4, with 14 bases lining up with TRBD2. V trimming: 6 bases; J trimming: 5 bases; junction bases outside the gene matches: 8. This CDR3 comprises 17 residues. CDR3 sequence reads: CASRIRGLAGGTGELFF. The CDR3 bases are TGTGCCAGCAGAATCCGAGGACTAGCGGGAGGAACCGGGGAGCTGTTTTTT.

This chain uses TRBV19 with TRBJ2-7, with D possibly being TRBD1 (5 bases). This CDR3 spans 13 amino acids. From germline, CDR1 is LNHDA and CDR2 SQIVND (reference sequence). V was pared by 3 bases and J by 5 bases, with 11 bases between. CDR3 in amino acids: CASSMPGYHEQYF. The DNA of the CDR3 is TGTGCCAGTAGTATGCCAGGGTACCACGAGCAGTACTTC. The full variable domain, rest sourced from reference TRBV19 and TRBJ2-7, is DGGITQSPKYLFRKEGQNVTLSCEQNLNHDAMYWYRQDPGQGLRLIYYSQIVNDFQKGDIAEGYSVSREKKESFPLTVTSAQKNPTAFYLCASSMPGYHEQYFGPGTRLTVT.

Only a few counts were recorded for this clonotype. This chain connects TRBV6-1 to TRBJ2-7; 9 bases fit TRBD2. Looked up from germline, CDR1 is MNHNS and CDR2 is SASEGT. This CDR3 region has 14 residues. V trimming: 6 bases; J trimming: 6 bases; junction bases outside the gene matches: 9. The CDR3 spells CASSHQTSGREQYF. DNA for the CDR3: TGTGCCAGCAGCCACCAAACTAGCGGGCGCGAGCAGTACTTC.

This clonotype was seen more than once but under ten times. This may stem from a read error, because a much larger clone lies one nucleotide away. This chain uses TRBV30 with TRBJ1-2; weak D call: TRBD1 (5 bases). V shed 5 bases and J shed 4 bases, with 14 bases lying between them. The CDR3 covers 13 residues. The germline V gene has CDR1 GTSNPN and CDR2 SVGIG (reference sequence). Here the CDR3 DNA reads TGTGCCTGGCGGGGCGGTGGACCCTATGGCTACACCTTC. Protein sequence: CAWRGGGPYGYTF.

This clonotype was seen at least ten times. The V call is TRBV3-1, the J call TRBJ2-6; TRBD1 matches 7 bases. V lost 1 base and J lost 0; bases outside the gene matches: 9. Germline assignment: CDR1 LGHDT and CDR2 YNNKEL (reference sequence). CDR3 size: 19 residues. CDR3 amino acids: CASSQVRGTPSSGANVLTF. As DNA, the CDR3 is TGTGCCAGCAGCCAAGTCAGGGGGACCCCAAGCTCTGGGGCCAACGTCCTGACTTTC. The full variable domain, in which reference TRBV3-1 and TRBJ2-6 provide the parts outside the CDR3, is DTAVSQTPKYLVTQMGNDKSIKCEQNLGHDTMYWYKQDSKKFLKIMFSYNNKELIINETVPNRFSPKSPDKAHLNLHINSLELGDSAVYFCASSQVRGTPSSGANVLTFGAGSRLTVL.

This clonotype was observed at least ten times. The CDR3 is CSALRDSGRTDTQYF. Written as DNA, the CDR3 is TGCAGTGCTCTCCGGGACAGCGGTCGCACAGATACGCAGTATTTT. The V and J genes are TRBV20-1 and TRBJ2-3, with TRBD1 identical over 7 bases. V lost 5 bases, J lost 1 base, and 9 bases stayed unmatched. The germline V gene encodes CDR1 DFQATT and CDR2 SNEGSKA (reference sequence). The CDR3 spans 15 residues.